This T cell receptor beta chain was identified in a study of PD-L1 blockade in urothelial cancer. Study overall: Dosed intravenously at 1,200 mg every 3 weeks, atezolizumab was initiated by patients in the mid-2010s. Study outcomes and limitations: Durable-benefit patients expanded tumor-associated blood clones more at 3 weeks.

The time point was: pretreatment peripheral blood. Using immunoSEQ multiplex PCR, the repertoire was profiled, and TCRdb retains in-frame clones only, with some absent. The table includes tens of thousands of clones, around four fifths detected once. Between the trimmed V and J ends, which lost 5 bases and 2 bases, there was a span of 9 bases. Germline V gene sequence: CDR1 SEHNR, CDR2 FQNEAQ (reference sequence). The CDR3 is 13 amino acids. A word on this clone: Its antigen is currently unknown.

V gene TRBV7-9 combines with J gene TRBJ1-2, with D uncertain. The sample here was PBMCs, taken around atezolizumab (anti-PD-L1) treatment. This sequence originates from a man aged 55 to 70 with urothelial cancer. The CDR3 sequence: CASSPDGNYGYTF. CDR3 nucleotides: TGTGCCAGCAGCCCTGACGGGAACTATGGCTACACCTTC.